The 5 T cell receptor beta chains listed next were all sequenced from one sample in a study of human T cells and chemical hapten exposure. Time point meaning: patch test 1, 2 weeks after DPC sensitization. The treatment here: therapeutic diphenylcyclopropenone sensitization with weekly scalp DPC. TCRdb passed the RACE reads through MiXCR, listing each CDR3 protein once. This sample has around 99,000 distinct CDR3 sequences, with about an eighth found just once. The input for sequencing was whole blood, taken in connection with sensitization to the hapten diphenylcyclopropenone (DPC). The receptors here all came from a woman in her forties with alopecia areata. Some clones in this sample may be carry-over from other donors' samples.

This clonotype was seen a few times. J is TRBJ2-7 and V is TRBV20-1, with TRBD2 identical over 7 bases. CDR3 length: 14 residues. Germline assignment: CDR1 DFQATT and CDR2 SNEGSKA (reference sequence). The trim removed 2 bases at V and 3 bases at J, leaving 7 bases unmatched. This chain's CDR3 is CSARKAGLNYEQYF. The CDR3 coding sequence is TGCAGTGCTAGAAAAGCGGGGTTAAACTACGAGCAGTACTTC.

This clonotype was counted only a few times. The chain joins TRBV28 to TRBJ2-7; a possible D gene is TRBD2 (6 bases). Looked up from germline, CDR1 is MDHEN and CDR2 is SYDVKM. The CDR3 spans 12 residues. Trimming stripped 8 bases from V and 6 bases from J, with 14 bases between. CDR3 protein: CASAGSRREQYF. As DNA, the CDR3 is TGTGCCAGCGCGGGGAGTCGGCGCGAGCAGTACTTC.

This clonotype appeared many times. The gene calls are TRBV20-1 and TRBJ1-2; D not resolved. CDR1 and CDR2 (germline): DFQATT, SNEGSKA (reference sequence). The CDR3 is made up of 12 amino acids. Trimming took off 3 bases at V and 1 base at J, with 6 bases between the two ends. CDR3 sequence (DNA): TGCAGTGCTAGTACCGTTAACTATGGCTACACCTTC. Translated, it gives CSASTVNYGYTF.

This clonotype was found many times. J is TRBJ1-1 and V is TRBV30; 10 bases map to TRBD1. Losses at the gene ends were 6 bases for V and 8 bases for J; bases not matched to a gene: 9. The germline V gene has CDR1 GTSNPN and CDR2 SVGIG (reference sequence). The CDR3 is made up of 13 amino acids. CDR3: CACTGQGRAEAFF. CDR3 nucleotide sequence: TGTGCCTGTACGGGACAGGGGAGGGCAGAAGCTTTCTTT.

This clonotype was seen ten or more times. The chain has TRBV7-2 and TRBJ2-1, with TRBD1 as a possible D gene (5 bases). CDR3 size: 13 residues. Per germline, CDR1 SGHTA and CDR2 FQGNSA. Trimming cost V 5 bases and J 9 bases, with 14 bases left between them. In DNA, the CDR3 is TGTGCCAGCAGCACCACGACAGTAGGTGAGCAGTTCTTC. Its translation is CASSTTTVGEQFF.